The 18 T cell receptor beta chains below were found in one sample sequenced in a study of glioma-infiltrating T cells after dendritic cell vaccination. The time point: after dendritic cell vaccination, including at tumor progression/relapse. The repertoire was sequenced with immunoSEQ multiplex PCR; TCRdb's copy has only in-frame clones and lacks some. The sample has some 58,000 clones, around 85% seen once. The sample in question was blood, obtained after dendritic cell vaccination. These receptors were obtained from a human donor with glioblastoma.

CDR3 bases: TGTGCCAGCAGTACTAGGACAGGGAACCAAGAGACCCAGTACTTC. Translation gives CASSTRTGNQETQYF. The chain carries TRBV6-5 and TRBJ2-5; 8 bases are shared with TRBD1. This CDR3 is built from 15 residues. V lost 5 bases, J lost 0 bases, and 5 bases stayed unmatched. Per germline, CDR1 MNHEY and CDR2 SVGAGI.

V and J are TRBV14 and TRBJ1-5; 7 bases map to TRBD1. J was trimmed by 8 bases and V by 1 base; bases with no gene match: 17. This CDR3 has 18 residues. From germline, CDR1 is SGHDN and CDR2 FVKESK. The DNA for the CDR3 is TGTGCCAGCAGCCAAGTTTCACAGGGGCCTCTGGAGGAGAAGCCCCAGCATTTT. Encoded protein: CASSQVSQGPLEEKPQHF.

The gene calls are TRBV4-1 and TRBJ1-3; TRBD1 is a possible D gene (5 bases). The CDR3 contains 17 residues. Germline loops: CDR1 MGHRA, CDR2 YSYEKL. V gave up 3 bases and J gave up 3 bases, with 18 bases separating them. CDR3 amino acids: CASSHPGEGEFGNTIYF. In DNA, the CDR3 is TGCGCCAGCAGCCACCCGGGGGAGGGAGAATTTGGAAACACCATATATTTT.

This clone was picked up a small number of times. The V and J genes are TRBV10-3 and TRBJ1-1; 8 bases align to TRBD1. The trim removed 0 bases at V and 3 bases at J, leaving 6 bases unmatched. The length of the CDR3 is 16 residues. CDR1 is ENHRY and CDR2 is SYGVKD in the germline V gene. The DNA for the CDR3 is TGTGCCATCAGTGAGTCGATGCAGGGGGCGGACACTGAAGCTTTCTTT. It codes for CAISESMQGADTEAFF.

The chain employs TRBV5-6 and TRBJ2-3; TRBD1 agrees at 8 bases. V gave up 4 bases and J gave up 4 bases; unmatched junction bases: 5. This CDR3 region has 14 residues. CDR1 and CDR2 from the germline V gene are SGHDT and YYEEEE. CDR3 bases: TGTGCCAGCAGCCCCGGACAGGGCCCAGATACGCAGTATTTT. Protein: CASSPGQGPDTQYF.

The CDR3 reads CASSIAVANYGYTF. In DNA, the CDR3 is TGTGCCAGTAGTATAGCGGTCGCTAACTATGGCTACACCTTC. This sequence joins TRBV19 and TRBJ1-2; no clear D. Germline V gene sequence: CDR1 LNHDA, CDR2 SQIVND (reference sequence). This CDR3 comprises 14 residues. The ends were cut back, 1 base at V and 0 bases at J, with 6 bases in the middle.

The chain joins TRBV30 to TRBJ2-2; 11 positions match TRBD2. This CDR3 has 16 residues. CDR1 GTSNPN and CDR2 SVGIG come from the germline V gene (reference sequence). Trimming cost V 3 bases and J 4 bases; bases outside gene matches: 7. The CDR3 DNA reads TGTGCCTGGAGCAACGAGCTAGCGGGGGGCACCGGGGAGCTGTTTTTT. Amino acids: CAWSNELAGGTGELFF.

This clone showed up just a few times. The CDR3 region is CAWYLPGHSSGNTIYF. In nucleotides, the CDR3 is TGTGCCTGGTACCTTCCGGGACACTCCTCTGGAAACACCATATATTTT. This chain links TRBV30 with TRBJ1-3, with TRBD1 as a possible D gene (6 bases). Per germline, CDR1 GTSNPN and CDR2 SVGIG (reference sequence). Trimming shortened V by 5 bases and J by 0 bases, and 17 bases separated the two germline ends. There are 16 residues in the CDR3. Variable domain in full (rest from reference TRBV30 and TRBJ1-3): SQTIHQWPATLVQPVGSPLSLECTVEGTSNPNLYWYRQAAGRGLQLLFYSVGIGQISSEVPQNLSASRPQDRQFILSSKKLLLSDSGFYLCAWYLPGHSSGNTIYFGEGSWLTVV.

This clone was seen just once. J is TRBJ1-5 and V is TRBV30; a weak D match, TRBD1 (5 bases). This CDR3 has 13 residues. Germline V gene lookup returns CDR1 GTSNPN and CDR2 SVGIG (reference sequence). V shed 3 bases and J shed 5 bases, with 11 bases lying between them. The CDR3 reads CAWSGTADQPQHF. CDR3 nucleotides: TGTGCCTGGAGCGGGACTGCAGATCAGCCCCAGCATTTT.

This rearrangement joins TRBV15 to TRBJ1-1; no clear D gene. Trimming left V 1 base short and J 3 bases short, with 6 bases between. CDR1 and CDR2 (germline): LNHNV, YYDKDF (reference sequence). The length of the CDR3 is 13 residues. The CDR3 spells CATSRAEYTEAFF. The CDR3, as DNA: TGTGCCACCAGCAGAGCCGAGTACACTGAAGCTTTCTTT.

The genes are TRBV25-1 and TRBJ2-5; D might be TRBD1 (5 bases). CDR1 and CDR2 from the germline V gene are MGHDK and SYGVNS. There are 16 residues in the CDR3. V lost 2 bases and J 5 bases, leaving 18 bases between the germline ends. The CDR3 is CASSEPRQNLRETQYF. The DNA for the CDR3 is TGTGCCAGCAGTGAACCGAGACAGAATCTAAGGGAGACCCAGTACTTC.

This sequence joins TRBV25-1 and TRBJ1-2; TRBD1 matches at 8 bases. V dropped 4 bases and J dropped 8; count of bases not matched to a gene: 18. Germline loops: CDR1 MGHDK, CDR2 SYGVNS. The CDR3 contains 17 residues. CDR3 sequence (DNA): TGTGCCAGCAGTGGTACCGGGACAGGACCGAGACCCTACGGCTACACCTTC. It specifies CASSGTGTGPRPYGYTF.

This chain links TRBV9 with TRBJ2-3; 9 positions agree with TRBD1. The germline gives CDR1 SGDLS, CDR2 YYNGEE. The V and J ends lost 1 base and 5 bases, in that order; junction bases with no gene match: 8. This CDR3 has 16 residues. The CDR3 nucleotides read TGTGCCAGCAGCGTAAAGACAGGGGGAATTGTAGATACGCAGTATTTT. As protein: CASSVKTGGIVDTQYF. The full variable domain, in which reference TRBV9 and TRBJ2-3 provide the parts outside the CDR3, is DSGVTQTPKHLITATGQRVTLRCSPRSGDLSVYWYQQSLDQGLQFLIQYYNGEERAKGNILERFSAQQFPDLHSELNLSSLELGDSALYFCASSVKTGGIVDTQYFGPGTRLTVL.

The gene calls are TRBV25-1 and TRBJ1-2, with TRBD1 identical over 10 bases. Germline V CDR1 and CDR2: MGHDK, SYGVNS. Unmatched junction bases numbered 11, after V lost 5 bases and J lost 8 bases. There are 15 residues in the CDR3. The CDR3 spells CASSYTGTGASGYTF. The CDR3 DNA sequence: TGTGCCAGCAGTTACACCGGGACAGGGGCGAGCGGCTACACCTTC.

This clone has only a few counts. The chain recombines TRBV10-1 with TRBJ2-5; 16 nucleotides agree with TRBD2. CDR1 is WNHNN and CDR2 is SYGVQD in the germline V gene (reference sequence). The length of the CDR3 is 19 residues. Losses at the gene ends were 1 base for V and 0 bases for J; bases not matched to a gene: 5. CDR3: CASSEWGTSGGEYQETQYF. The CDR3 DNA sequence: TGCGCCAGCAGTGAGTGGGGGACTAGCGGGGGGGAGTACCAAGAGACCCAGTACTTC.

V and J are TRBV7-9 and TRBJ1-6, with a possible D match to TRBD1 (6 bases). Germline V gene data show CDR1 as SEHNR and CDR2 as FQNEAQ (reference sequence). The CDR3 has 16 amino acids. V was clipped by 4 bases and J by 0 bases, with 10 bases between them. This CDR3 is CASSSDRSSYNSPLHF. DNA of the CDR3: TGTGCCAGCAGCTCGGACAGAAGCTCCTATAATTCACCCCTCCACTTT.

V is TRBV4-2 and J is TRBJ1-1; D unclear. CDR1 and CDR2 (germline): LGHNA, YNFKEQ. The CDR3 consists of 14 residues. V was trimmed by 0 bases and J by 8 bases, leaving 13 bases between them. In DNA form, the CDR3 reads TGTGCCAGCAGCCAAGATCTTGGACGGGAAGAAGCTTTCTTT. Translating it yields CASSQDLGREEAFF.

In DNA form, the CDR3 reads TGTGCCAGCAGCCAGGCACTCCCTCTAGCGGGGGGATACGAGCAGTACTTC. Amino acids: CASSQALPLAGGYEQYF. The rearrangement joins TRBV4-2 to TRBJ2-7; 11 bases match TRBD2. J was trimmed by 4 bases and V by 3 bases; bases with no gene match: 11. Germline CDR1 is LGHNA and CDR2 is YNFKEQ. CDR3 size: 17 residues.